This T cell receptor (beta chain) was found in a study of blood T cell repertoires in COVID-19. In the original workflow: Reference gene primer amplification yielded estimated nucleated cell counts. Some clones are missing from TCRdb's copy, which holds only in-frame ones; the method was immunoSEQ multiplex PCR. Clonal size and the V and J genes are those of that table, whereas D and trimming came from the DNA. The table has fewer than 350,000 clones, around 88% seen once. The study counted Cohort 3 donors as recovered given two negative PCRs, clearance, or symptom resolution. There are 16 residues in the CDR3. J was trimmed by 5 bases and V by 1 base; bases with no gene match: 7. Germline V CDR1 and CDR2: LGHDT, YNNKEL (reference sequence).

This sequence was found in a woman aged 40-49 years who had recovered from COVID-19. The sequencing sample was made of PBMCs or T cells enriched from blood (not recorded which). The V gene is TRBV3-1 (or the pseudogene TRBV3-2), the J gene TRBJ2-5; 10 positions match TRBD2. DNA for the CDR3: TGTGCCAGCAGCCAAGGTGTGGCTAGCGGGAGTGAGACCCAGTACTTC. As protein: CASSQGVASGSETQYF.